One sample yielded the 8 T cell receptor beta chains listed below, sequenced in a study of blood T cell repertoires in COVID-19. Sequenced by immunoSEQ multiplex PCR; TCRdb stores in-frame clones only, minus some. Counted here are about 170,000 clones, about four fifths occurring once; the ten biggest clones make up about 2%. The sequenced sample was peripheral blood. Receptors were obtained from an elderly woman with acute or convalescent COVID-19.

This sequence joins TRBV28 and TRBJ2-7, with TRBD2 matching over 13 bases. The CDR3 has 17 residues. Germline assignment: CDR1 MDHEN and CDR2 SYDVKM. Trimming removed 5 bases from V and 2 bases from J; junction bases left unmatched: 9. CDR3 coding DNA: TGTGCCAGCAGTAGCCGACTAGCGGGGGGCCTTGCCTACGAGCAGTACTTC. Protein sequence: CASSSRLAGGLAYEQYF.

This chain joins TRBV5-1 and TRBJ1-5; TRBD1 might be the D (5 bases). The CDR3 consists of 15 residues. Germline assignment: CDR1 SGHRS and CDR2 YFSETQ. V was trimmed by 7 bases and J by 2 bases, leaving 16 bases between them. Here the CDR3 DNA reads TGCGCCAGCTCCTTGGAGGGGTTCGGCAATCAGCCCCAGCATTTT. Residues: CASSLEGFGNQPQHF.

This chain joins TRBV24-1 and TRBJ2-7; TRBD1 agrees at 9 bases. This CDR3 has 16 residues. V lost 9 bases to trimming and J lost 1 base; unmatched junction nucleotides: 12. Germline loops: CDR1 KGHDR, CDR2 SFDVKD. In DNA, the CDR3 is TGTGCCACCCTTGACAGGGGGACGAGTGGGTCCTACGAGCAGTACTTC. Translating gives CATLDRGTSGSYEQYF.

V and J are TRBV3-1 (or the pseudogene TRBV3-2) and TRBJ2-5; TRBD1 matches at 9 bases. CDR1 LGHDT and CDR2 YNNKEL come from the germline V gene (reference sequence). Germline trimming cut 1 base from V and 3 bases from J; bases unmatched to any gene: 9. The CDR3 sequence is 17 residues long. This chain's CDR3 is CASSQVTGTGREETQYF. For the CDR3, the DNA is TGTGCCAGCAGCCAAGTCACCGGGACAGGGAGGGAAGAGACCCAGTACTTC.

The genes are TRBV7-3 and TRBJ2-5; TRBD2 is a possible D gene (5 bases). Germline loops: CDR1 SGHTA, CDR2 FQGTGA. The CDR3 loop spans 14 amino acids. V was pared by 5 bases and J by 3 bases, with 13 bases between. Written as DNA, the CDR3 is TGTGCCAGCAGCCCACAACACGGGAAAGAGACCCAGTACTTC. Translating it yields CASSPQHGKETQYF.

The chain is built from TRBV6-2 or TRBV6-3 and TRBJ2-7, with 14 bases matching TRBD2. Germline loops: CDR1 MNHEY, CDR2 SVGEGT. This CDR3 has 18 residues. V shed 6 bases, J shed 2 bases, and the junction held 12 bases outside the gene matches. In DNA, the CDR3 is TGTGCCAGCAGCCGTTCGGGACTAGCGGGAGTCTTAGCCTACGAGCAGTACTTC. Translated: CASSRSGLAGVLAYEQYF.

J is TRBJ2-5 and V is TRBV5-1; the D gene is possibly TRBD2 (6 bases). The V gene's germline CDR1 is SGHRS and CDR2 YFSETQ. Trimming shortened V by 0 bases and J by 3 bases, and 15 bases separated the two germline ends. The CDR3 is made up of 16 amino acids. CDR3 region: CASSLEGRGAKETQYF. Here the CDR3 DNA reads TGCGCCAGCAGCTTGGAAGGGCGGGGCGCCAAAGAGACCCAGTACTTC.

The chain links TRBV6-1 to TRBJ1-2; D uncertain. The CDR3 contains 14 residues. Germline V CDR1 and CDR2: MNHNS, SASEGT. Trimming removed 2 bases at V and 4 bases at J, with 11 bases between. The CDR3 is CASSERRRAYGYTF. The DNA for the CDR3 is TGTGCCAGCAGTGAAAGAAGGAGGGCCTATGGCTACACCTTC.